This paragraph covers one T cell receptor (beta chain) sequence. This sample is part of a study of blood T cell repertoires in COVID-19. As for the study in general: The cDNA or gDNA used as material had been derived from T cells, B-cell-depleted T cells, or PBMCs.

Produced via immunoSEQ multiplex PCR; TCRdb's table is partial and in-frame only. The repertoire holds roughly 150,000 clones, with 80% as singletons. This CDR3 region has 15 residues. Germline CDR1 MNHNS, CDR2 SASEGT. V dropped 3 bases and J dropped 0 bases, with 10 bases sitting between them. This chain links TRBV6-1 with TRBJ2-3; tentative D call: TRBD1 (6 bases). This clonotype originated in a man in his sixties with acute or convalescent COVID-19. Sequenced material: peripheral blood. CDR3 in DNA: TGTGCCAGCAGTGACAGGGGTGCTAGCACAGATACGCAGTATTTT. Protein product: CASSDRGASTDTQYF.